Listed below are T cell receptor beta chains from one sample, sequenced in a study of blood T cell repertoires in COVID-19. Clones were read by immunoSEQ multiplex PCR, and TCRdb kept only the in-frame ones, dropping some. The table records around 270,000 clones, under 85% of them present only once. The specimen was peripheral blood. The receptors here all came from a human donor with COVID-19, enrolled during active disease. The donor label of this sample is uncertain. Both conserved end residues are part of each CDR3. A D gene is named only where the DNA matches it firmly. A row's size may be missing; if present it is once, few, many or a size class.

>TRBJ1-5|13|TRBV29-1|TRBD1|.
CSVGDRGNQPQHF
TGCAGCGTTGGCGACAGGGGCAATCAGCCCCAGCATTTT
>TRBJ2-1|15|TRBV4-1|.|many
CASSHPGFEANEQFF
TGCGCCAGCAGCCACCCCGGGTTCGAGGCCAATGAGCAGTTCTTC
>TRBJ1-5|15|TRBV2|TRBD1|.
CASSAPGGGNQPQHF
TGTGCCAGCAGTGCCCCAGGGGGAGGCAATCAGCCCCAGCATTTT
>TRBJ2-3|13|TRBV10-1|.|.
CASAPEAADTQYF
TGCGCCAGCGCCCCCGAGGCAGCAGATACGCAGTATTTT
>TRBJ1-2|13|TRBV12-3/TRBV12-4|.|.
CASSLGGRVGYTF
TGTGCCAGCAGTTTAGGGGGCAGGGTCGGCTACACCTTC
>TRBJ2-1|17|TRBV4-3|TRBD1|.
CASSQDRTGGGNNEQFF
TGCGCCAGCAGCCAAGATCGGACAGGGGGCGGAAATAATGAGCAGTTCTTC
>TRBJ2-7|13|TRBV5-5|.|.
CASSLAPSYEQYF
TGTGCCAGCAGCTTGGCCCCATCCTACGAGCAGTACTTC
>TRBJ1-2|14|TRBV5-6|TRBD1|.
CASSLGTGGYGYTF
TGTGCCAGCAGCTTGGGGACAGGGGGTTATGGCTACACCTTC
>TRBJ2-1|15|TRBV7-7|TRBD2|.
CASSRTSGPYNEQFF
TGTGCTAGCAGCCGGACTAGCGGGCCATACAATGAGCAGTTCTTC
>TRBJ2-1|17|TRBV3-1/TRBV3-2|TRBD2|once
CASSLRLAAPSYNEQFF
TGTGCCAGCAGCCTCCGACTAGCGGCTCCTTCCTACAATGAGCAGTTCTTC
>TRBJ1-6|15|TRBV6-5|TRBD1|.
CASKAGQGEIPPLHF
TGTGCCAGCAAAGCGGGACAGGGGGAAATACCGCCCCTCCACTTT
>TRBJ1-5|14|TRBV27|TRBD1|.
CAIQGAGSNQPQHF
TGTGCCATTCAGGGGGCTGGGAGCAATCAGCCCCAGCATTTT
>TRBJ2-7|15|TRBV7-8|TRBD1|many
CASSLMGQGTYEQYF
TGTGCCAGCAGCTTAATGGGACAGGGGACCTACGAGCAGTACTTC
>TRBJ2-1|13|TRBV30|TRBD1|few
CAWSSGGHNEQFF
TGTGCCTGGAGTTCAGGGGGCCACAATGAGCAGTTCTTC
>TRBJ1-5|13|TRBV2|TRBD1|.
CASSWGQNQPQHF
TGTGCCAGCAGTTGGGGACAGAATCAGCCCCAGCATTTT
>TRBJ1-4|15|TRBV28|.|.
CASLTSGATNEKLFF
TGTGCCAGTTTAACCTCCGGTGCAACTAATGAAAAACTGTTTTTT
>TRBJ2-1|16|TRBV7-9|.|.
CASTPILGGTYNEQFF
TGTGCCAGCACCCCAATTTTAGGGGGAACCTACAATGAGCAGTTCTTC
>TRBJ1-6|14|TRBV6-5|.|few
CASGGKSYNSPLHF
TGTGCCAGCGGGGGCAAGTCCTATAATTCACCCCTCCACTTT
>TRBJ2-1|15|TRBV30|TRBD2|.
CAWSGAGGAYNEQFF
TGTGCCTGGAGTGGGGCGGGAGGGGCCTACAATGAGCAGTTCTTC
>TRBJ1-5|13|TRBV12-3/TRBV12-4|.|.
CASSLSEGQPQHF
TGTGCCAGCAGTTTATCGGAGGGCCAGCCCCAGCATTTT
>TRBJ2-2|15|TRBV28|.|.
CASVSQGSNTGELFF
TGTGCCAGCGTATCACAGGGCTCGAACACCGGGGAGCTGTTTTTT
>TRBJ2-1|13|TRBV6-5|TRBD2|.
CATRLAGIHEQFF
TGTGCCACCAGACTAGCGGGGATACATGAGCAGTTCTTC
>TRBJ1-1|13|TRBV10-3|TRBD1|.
CAINRGSNTEAFF
TGTGCCATTAACAGGGGGTCGAACACTGAAGCTTTCTTT
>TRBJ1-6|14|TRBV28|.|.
CASVSGGSNSPLHF
TGTGCCAGTGTCTCGGGCGGGTCCAATTCACCCCTCCACTTT
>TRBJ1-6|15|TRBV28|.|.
CASRFVGGLISPLHF
TGTGCCAGCAGATTTGTCGGGGGGCTTATTTCACCCCTCCACTTT
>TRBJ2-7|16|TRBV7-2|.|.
CASSLAGGTSSYEQYF
TGTGCCAGCAGCTTAGCGGGGGGGACAAGCTCCTACGAGCAGTACTTC
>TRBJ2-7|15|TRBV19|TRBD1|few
CASRDGQGDFYEQYF
TGTGCCAGTAGAGACGGACAGGGGGATTTTTACGAGCAGTACTTC
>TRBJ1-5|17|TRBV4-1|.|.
CASSHGVEKGVNQPQHF
TGCGCCAGCAGCCATGGGGTAGAGAAAGGGGTTAATCAGCCCCAGCATTTT
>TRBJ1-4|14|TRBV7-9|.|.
CASSPPVIEGKLFF
TGTGCCAGCAGCCCACCGGTTATCGAGGGAAAACTGTTTTTT
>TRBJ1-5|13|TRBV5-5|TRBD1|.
CASSWTGREPQHF
TGTGCCAGCAGCTGGACAGGGCGGGAGCCCCAGCATTTT
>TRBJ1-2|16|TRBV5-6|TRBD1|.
CASSDGGARGLYGYTF
TGTGCCAGCAGCGATGGGGGTGCCAGGGGGCTCTATGGCTACACCTTC
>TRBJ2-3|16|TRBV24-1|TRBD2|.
CATSALGGIAPDTQYF
TGTGCCACCAGTGCCTTGGGAGGGATCGCGCCAGATACGCAGTATTTT
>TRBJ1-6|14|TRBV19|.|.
CASSPRGSNSPLHF
TGTGCCAGTAGCCCCAGGGGCTCAAATTCACCCCTCCACTTT
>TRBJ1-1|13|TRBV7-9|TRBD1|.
CASSSQGATEAFF
TGTGCCAGCAGCTCGCAGGGGGCCACTGAAGCTTTCTTT
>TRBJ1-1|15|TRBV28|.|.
CASSLQWGWNTEAFF
TGTGCCAGCAGTTTGCAATGGGGCTGGAACACTGAAGCTTTCTTT
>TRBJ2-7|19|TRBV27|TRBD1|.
CASSLLGQGGLAGVREQYF
TGTGCCAGCAGTTTACTGGGACAGGGGGGCTTAGCGGGAGTGAGGGAGCAGTACTTC
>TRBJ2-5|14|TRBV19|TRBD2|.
CASSNGGVQETQYF
TGTGCCAGTAGCAACGGGGGGGTTCAAGAGACCCAGTACTTC
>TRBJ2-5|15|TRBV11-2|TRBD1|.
CASSLRQGRDGTQYF
TGTGCCAGCAGCTTGCGACAGGGCCGGGACGGGACCCAGTACTTC
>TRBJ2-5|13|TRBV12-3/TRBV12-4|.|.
CASSFGGLKTQYF
TGTGCCAGCAGTTTTGGAGGGCTAAAGACCCAGTACTTC
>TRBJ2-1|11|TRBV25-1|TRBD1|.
CASSDGQARFF
TGTGCCAGCAGTGATGGACAGGCTAGGTTCTTC
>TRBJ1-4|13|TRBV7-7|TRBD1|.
CASSLGTAEKLFF
TGTGCTAGCAGCTTAGGGACAGCGGAAAAACTGTTTTTT
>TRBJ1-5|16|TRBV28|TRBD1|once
CASKRDRGYSNQPQHF
TGTGCCAGCAAACGGGACAGGGGTTATAGCAATCAGCCCCAGCATTTT
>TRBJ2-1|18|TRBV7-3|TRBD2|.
CASSSKSGLAGGYNEQFF
TGTGCCAGCAGCTCTAAATCGGGACTAGCGGGAGGTTACAATGAGCAGTTCTTC
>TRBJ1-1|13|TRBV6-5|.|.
CASSLAPKTEAFF
TGTGCCAGCAGTTTAGCCCCAAAAACTGAAGCTTTCTTT
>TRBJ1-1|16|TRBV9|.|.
CASSPRYSIQGTEAFF
TGTGCCAGCAGCCCCCGATACAGCATACAGGGCACTGAAGCTTTCTTT
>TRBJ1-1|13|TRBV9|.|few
CASSVLDRGEAFF
TGTGCCAGCAGCGTCTTAGATAGGGGGGAAGCTTTCTTT
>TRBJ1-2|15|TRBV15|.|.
CATSTTGPGTNGYTF
TGTGCCACCAGCACCACGGGACCTGGGACTAATGGCTACACCTTC
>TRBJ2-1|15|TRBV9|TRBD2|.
CASSVGLAGGYEQFF
TGTGCCAGCAGCGTAGGGCTAGCGGGAGGGTATGAGCAGTTCTTC
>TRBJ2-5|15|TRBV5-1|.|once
CASSFVPGVQETQYF
TGCGCCAGCAGCTTCGTTCCAGGGGTCCAAGAGACCCAGTACTTC
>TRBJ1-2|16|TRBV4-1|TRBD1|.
CASSQGVPGGPYGYTF
TGCGCCAGCAGCCAAGGGGTGCCAGGGGGCCCCTATGGCTACACCTTC
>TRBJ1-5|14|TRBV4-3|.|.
CASSQVGGNQPQHF
TGCGCCAGCAGCCAAGTAGGGGGCAATCAGCCCCAGCATTTT
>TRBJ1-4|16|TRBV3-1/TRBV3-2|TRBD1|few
CASSRLGQGWNEKLFF
TGTGCCAGCAGCCGCCTCGGACAGGGATGGAATGAAAAACTGTTTTTT
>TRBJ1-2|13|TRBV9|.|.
CASSVDRYYGYTF
TGTGCCAGCAGCGTAGACAGATACTATGGCTACACCTTC
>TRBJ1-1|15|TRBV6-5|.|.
CASSRTGWGDTEAFF
TGTGCCAGCAGCCGCACGGGTTGGGGGGACACTGAAGCTTTCTTT
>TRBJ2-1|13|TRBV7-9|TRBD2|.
CASSLLSGTEQFF
TGTGCCAGCAGCCTACTTAGCGGGACTGAGCAGTTCTTC